In its sample, the clone carrying this T cell receptor beta chain was seen a few times. Amplified TCR beta CDR3 regions derived from RNA transcripts. HTBI primers were the set used in a first-round RT-PCR of the TCR CDR3. TCRdb re-derived calls from the multiplex PCR reads in MiXCR, one entry per CDR3 protein. The sample contains about 300,000 distinct CDR3 sequences, 15% to 20% of which appear only once. These data are taken from a study of T cells in Graves' hyperthyroidism and ophthalmopathy. Germline lookup yields CDR1 MNHNS and CDR2 SASEGT. The CDR3 covers 13 residues. With 3 bases clipped from V and 10 bases from J, the junction kept 8 bases outside the gene matches.

The receptor was derived from a man aged 50 to 60 with Graves' ophthalmopathy. This sequence joins TRBV6-1 and TRBJ2-5; TRBD1 agrees at 7 bases. Sequences were obtained from blood. Written as DNA, the CDR3 is TGTGCCAGCAGTGACGGGACAGTTGGGGGCCAGTACTTC. Its protein product is CASSDGTVGGQYF.